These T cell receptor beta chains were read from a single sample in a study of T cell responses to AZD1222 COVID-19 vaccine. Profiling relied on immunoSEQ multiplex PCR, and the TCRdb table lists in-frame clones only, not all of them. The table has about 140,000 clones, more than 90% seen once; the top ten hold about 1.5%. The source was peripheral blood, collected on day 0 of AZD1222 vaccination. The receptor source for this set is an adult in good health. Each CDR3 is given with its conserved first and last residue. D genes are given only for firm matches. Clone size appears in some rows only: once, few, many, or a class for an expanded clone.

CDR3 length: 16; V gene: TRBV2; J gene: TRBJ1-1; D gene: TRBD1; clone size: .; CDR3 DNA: TGTGCCAGCAGTGAAATCGGGACAGGCGTAGGCGCTGAAGCTTTCTTT; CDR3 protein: CASSEIGTGVGAEAFF
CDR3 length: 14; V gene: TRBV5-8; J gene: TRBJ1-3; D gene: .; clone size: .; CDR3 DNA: TGTGCCAGCAGCTACGGACCCGCGGGAAACACCATATATTTT; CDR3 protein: CASSYGPAGNTIYF
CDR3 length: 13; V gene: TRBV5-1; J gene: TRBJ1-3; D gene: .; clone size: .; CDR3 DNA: TGCGCCAGCAGGAACCCCTCTGGAAACACCATATATTTT; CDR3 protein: CASRNPSGNTIYF
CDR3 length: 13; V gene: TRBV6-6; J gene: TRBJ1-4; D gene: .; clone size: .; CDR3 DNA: TGTGCCAGCAAGGTCGGAGGGGTTGAAAAACTGTTTTTT; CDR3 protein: CASKVGGVEKLFF
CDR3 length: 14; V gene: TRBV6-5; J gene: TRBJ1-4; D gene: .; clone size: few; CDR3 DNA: TGTGCCAGCTTTTTCGGGCCAACTAATGAAAAACTGTTTTTT; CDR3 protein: CASFFGPTNEKLFF
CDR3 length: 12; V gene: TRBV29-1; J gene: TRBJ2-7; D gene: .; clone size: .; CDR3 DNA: TGCAGCGCGGGTCCAACCTCCTACGAGCAGTACTTC; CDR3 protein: CSAGPTSYEQYF
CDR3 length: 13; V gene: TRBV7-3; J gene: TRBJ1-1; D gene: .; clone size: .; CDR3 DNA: TGTGCCAGCAGCCCTACAGGGCCGGGTGAAGCTTTCTTT; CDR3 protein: CASSPTGPGEAFF
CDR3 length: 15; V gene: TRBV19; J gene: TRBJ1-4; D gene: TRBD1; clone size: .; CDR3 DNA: TGTGCCAGTAGTTCGAGACAGGGGATAGCGGAAAAACTGTTTTTT; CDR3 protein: CASSSRQGIAEKLFF
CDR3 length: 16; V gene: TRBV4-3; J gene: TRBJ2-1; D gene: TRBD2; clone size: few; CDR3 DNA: TGCGCCAGCAGCCGGGTTGGCGGGAGCTCCTACAATGAGCAGTTCTTC; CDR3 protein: CASSRVGGSSYNEQFF
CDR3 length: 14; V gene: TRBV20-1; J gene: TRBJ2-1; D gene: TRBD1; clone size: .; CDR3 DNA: TGCAGTGCTAGTCCGTGGGACAGGGTTTTGGAGCAGTTCTTC; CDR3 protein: CSASPWDRVLEQFF
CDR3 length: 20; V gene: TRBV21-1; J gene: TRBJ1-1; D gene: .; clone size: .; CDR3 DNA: TGTGCCAGCAGCGGACCGGGACAGGGGGCCAAAAAATACATGAACACTGAAGCTTTCTTT; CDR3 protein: CASSGPGQGAKKYMNTEAFF
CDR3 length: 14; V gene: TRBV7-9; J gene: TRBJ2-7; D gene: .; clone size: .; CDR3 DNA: TGTGCCAGCAGCTCCCAGGACTCCATCTACGAGCAGTACTTC; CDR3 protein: CASSSQDSIYEQYF
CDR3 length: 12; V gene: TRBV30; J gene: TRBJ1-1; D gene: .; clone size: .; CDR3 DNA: TGTGGAGCTTCTTTAATGAACACTGAAGCTTTCTTT; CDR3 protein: CGASLMNTEAFF
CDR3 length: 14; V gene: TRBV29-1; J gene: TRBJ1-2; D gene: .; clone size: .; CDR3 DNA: TGCAGCGTTGAGGTCCGTAGGACCGGGTGGGGCTACACCTTC; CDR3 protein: CSVEVRRTGWGYTF
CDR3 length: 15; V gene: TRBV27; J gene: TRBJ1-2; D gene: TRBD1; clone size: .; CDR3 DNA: TGTGCCAGCGGACCACAGGGGGTTGTGGGTTATGGCTACACCTTC; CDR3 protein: CASGPQGVVGYGYTF
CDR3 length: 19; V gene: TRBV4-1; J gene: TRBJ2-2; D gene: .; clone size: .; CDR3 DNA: TGCGCCAGCAGCCGAGGATTCTTTACCCGGCAGGGGAACACCGGGGAGCTGTTTTTT; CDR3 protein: CASSRGFFTRQGNTGELFF
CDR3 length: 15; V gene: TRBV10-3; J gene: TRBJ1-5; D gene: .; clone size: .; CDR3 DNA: TGTGCCATCAGTGGCGGGATGCCTAGCAATCAGCCCCAGCATTTT; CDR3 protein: CAISGGMPSNQPQHF
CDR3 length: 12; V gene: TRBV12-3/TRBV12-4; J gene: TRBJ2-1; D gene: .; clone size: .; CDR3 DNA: TGTGCCAGCAGGAGGGCTAACAATGAGCAGTTCTTC; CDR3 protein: CASRRANNEQFF
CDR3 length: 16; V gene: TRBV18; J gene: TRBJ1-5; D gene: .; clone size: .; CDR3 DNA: TGTGCCAGCTCACCAAGCGGGCAGGGGTTCAATCAGCCCCAGCATTTT; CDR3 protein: CASSPSGQGFNQPQHF
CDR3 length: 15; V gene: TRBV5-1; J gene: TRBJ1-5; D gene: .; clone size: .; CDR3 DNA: TGCGCCAGCAGCTTGGGACAGCTTAGCAATCAGCCCCAGCATTTT; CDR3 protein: CASSLGQLSNQPQHF
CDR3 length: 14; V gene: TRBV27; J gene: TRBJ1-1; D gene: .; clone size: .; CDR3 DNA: TGTGCCAGCGGACCCAACCCCATGAACACTGAAGCTTTCTTT; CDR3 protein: CASGPNPMNTEAFF
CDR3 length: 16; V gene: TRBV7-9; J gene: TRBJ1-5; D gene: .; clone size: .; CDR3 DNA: TGTGCCAGCAGCTCGGGGGGGGGCGTAAGCAATCAGCCCCAGCATTTT; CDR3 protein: CASSSGGGVSNQPQHF
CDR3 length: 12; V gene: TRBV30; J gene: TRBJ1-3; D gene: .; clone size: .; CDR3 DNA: TGTGCCTTTCGTCAGGGAGGGATCTCCATATATTTT; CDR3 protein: CAFRQGGISIYF
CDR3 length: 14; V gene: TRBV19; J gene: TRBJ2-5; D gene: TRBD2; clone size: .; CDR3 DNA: TGTGCCAGTAGTCCACTAGCGGGGGCAGGGACCCAGTACTTC; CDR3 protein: CASSPLAGAGTQYF
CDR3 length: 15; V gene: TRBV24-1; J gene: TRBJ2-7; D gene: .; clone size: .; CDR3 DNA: TGTGCCACCAGTGATTCGAGGGGCTCTCTCCACGAGCAGTACTTC; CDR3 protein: CATSDSRGSLHEQYF
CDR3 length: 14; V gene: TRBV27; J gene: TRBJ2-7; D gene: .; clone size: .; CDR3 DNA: TGTGCCAGCAGTTTAGTAGGGTTGGGGATCGAGCAGTACTTC; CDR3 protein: CASSLVGLGIEQYF
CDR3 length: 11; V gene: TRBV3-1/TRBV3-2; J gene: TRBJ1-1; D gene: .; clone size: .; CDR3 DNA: TGTGCCAGCAGCCAAGGAGGGGAAGCTTTCTTT; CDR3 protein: CASSQGGEAFF
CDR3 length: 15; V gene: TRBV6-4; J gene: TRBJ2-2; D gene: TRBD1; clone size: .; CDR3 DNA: TGTGCCAGGCGATTAGGACAGGGACGGGACGGGGAGCTGTTTTTT; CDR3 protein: CARRLGQGRDGELFF
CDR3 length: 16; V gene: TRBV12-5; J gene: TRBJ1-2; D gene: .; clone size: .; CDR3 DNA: TGTGCTAGTGAGAAAAGGGAGTCCCTTCCCGACTATGGCTACACCTTC; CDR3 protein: CASEKRESLPDYGYTF
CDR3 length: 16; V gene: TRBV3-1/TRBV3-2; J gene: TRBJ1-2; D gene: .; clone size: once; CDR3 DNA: TGTGCCAGCAGCCCGACTGCGGGGGCCAACCAGGCTGGCTACACCTTC; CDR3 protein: CASSPTAGANQAGYTF
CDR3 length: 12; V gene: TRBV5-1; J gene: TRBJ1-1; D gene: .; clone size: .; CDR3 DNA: TGCGCCAGCAGCGAACTAAACACTGAAGCTTTCTTT; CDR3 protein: CASSELNTEAFF
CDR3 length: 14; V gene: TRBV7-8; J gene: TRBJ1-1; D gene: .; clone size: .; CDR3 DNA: TGTGCCAGCAGCGCCAGGATAGAGAACACTGAAGCTTTCTTT; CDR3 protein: CASSARIENTEAFF
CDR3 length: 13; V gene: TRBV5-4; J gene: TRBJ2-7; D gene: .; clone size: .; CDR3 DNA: TGTGCCAGCACCAGGGGGGGTTCCTACGAGCAGTACTTC; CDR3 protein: CASTRGGSYEQYF
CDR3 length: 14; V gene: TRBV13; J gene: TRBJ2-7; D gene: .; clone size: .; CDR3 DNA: TGTGCCAGCAGCTTACGGGAGCTAAACTACGAGCAGTACTTC; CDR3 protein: CASSLRELNYEQYF
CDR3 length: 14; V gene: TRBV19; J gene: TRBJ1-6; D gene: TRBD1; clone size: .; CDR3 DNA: TGTGCCAGTAGTCCGGGACAGGGAGATTCACCCCTCCACTTT; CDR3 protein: CASSPGQGDSPLHF
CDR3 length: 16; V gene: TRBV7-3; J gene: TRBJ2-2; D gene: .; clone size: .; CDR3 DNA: TGTGCCAGCAGCTTGGGGCCCAGGGTGACCACCGGGGAGCTGTTTTTT; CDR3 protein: CASSLGPRVTTGELFF
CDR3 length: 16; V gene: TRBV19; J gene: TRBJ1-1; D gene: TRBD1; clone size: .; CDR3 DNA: TGTGCCAGTAGTAGGGGGAAAACAGGGGGGAACACTGAAGCTTTCTTT; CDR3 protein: CASSRGKTGGNTEAFF
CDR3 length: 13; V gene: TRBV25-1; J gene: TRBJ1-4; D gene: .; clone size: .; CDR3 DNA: TGTGCCAGCGCTTTAGGGTTTGGTGAAAAACTGTTTTTT; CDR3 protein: CASALGFGEKLFF
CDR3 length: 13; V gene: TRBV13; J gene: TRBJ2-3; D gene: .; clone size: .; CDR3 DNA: TGTGCCAGCAGCTTAGAAAGCACAGATACGCAGTATTTT; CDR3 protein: CASSLESTDTQYF
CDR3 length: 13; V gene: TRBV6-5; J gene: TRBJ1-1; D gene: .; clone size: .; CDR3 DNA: TGTGCCAGCAGTTACGACAGTAACACTGAAGCTTTCTTT; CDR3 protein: CASSYDSNTEAFF
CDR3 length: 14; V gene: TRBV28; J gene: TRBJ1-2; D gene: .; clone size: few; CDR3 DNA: TGTGCCAGCAGTTTGGTCGGCGCCCTTGCGGGCTACACCTTC; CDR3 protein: CASSLVGALAGYTF
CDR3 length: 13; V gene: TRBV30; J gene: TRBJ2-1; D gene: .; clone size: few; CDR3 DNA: TGTGCCTGGAAGGGGGGACCTCACAATGAGCAGTTCTTC; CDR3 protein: CAWKGGPHNEQFF
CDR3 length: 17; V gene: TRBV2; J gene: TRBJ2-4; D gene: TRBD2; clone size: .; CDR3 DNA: TGTGCCAGCAGTGACCGAGCGGGAGGGCCCTCCAAAAACATTCAGTACTTC; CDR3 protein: CASSDRAGGPSKNIQYF
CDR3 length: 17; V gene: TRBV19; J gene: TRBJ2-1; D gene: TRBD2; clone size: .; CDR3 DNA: TGTGCCAGTAGTATCCTTCGGACTAGCGGGATTTACAATGAGCAGTTCTTC; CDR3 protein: CASSILRTSGIYNEQFF
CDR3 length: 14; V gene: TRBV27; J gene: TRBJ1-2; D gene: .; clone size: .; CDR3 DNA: TGTGCCAGCAGTTCCGCGGGGTCATACTATGGCTACACCTTC; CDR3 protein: CASSSAGSYYGYTF
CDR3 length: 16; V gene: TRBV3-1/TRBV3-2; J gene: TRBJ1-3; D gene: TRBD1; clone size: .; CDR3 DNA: TGTGCCAGCAGCCAAGTGGAAGGGGGCGGTGGAAACACCATATATTTT; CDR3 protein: CASSQVEGGGGNTIYF
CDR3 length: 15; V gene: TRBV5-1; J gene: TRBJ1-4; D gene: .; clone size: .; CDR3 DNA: TGCGCCAGCAGCACGAGACAGACAACTAATGAAAAACTGTTTTTT; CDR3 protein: CASSTRQTTNEKLFF
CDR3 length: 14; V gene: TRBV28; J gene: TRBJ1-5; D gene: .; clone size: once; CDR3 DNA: TGTGCCAGCAGTTTGGGGGGGACGGGGCAGCCCCAGCATTTT; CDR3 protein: CASSLGGTGQPQHF
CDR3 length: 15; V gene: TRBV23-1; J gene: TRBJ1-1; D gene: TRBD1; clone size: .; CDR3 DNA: TGCGCCAGCAGTCTTTTAGGGACAGGGAAGGGAGAAGCTTTCTTT; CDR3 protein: CASSLLGTGKGEAFF
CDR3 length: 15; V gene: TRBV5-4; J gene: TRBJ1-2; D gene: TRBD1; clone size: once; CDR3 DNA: TGTGCCAGCAGCTTGGGAGGGGGCGCGGTCTATGGCTACACCTTC; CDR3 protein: CASSLGGGAVYGYTF
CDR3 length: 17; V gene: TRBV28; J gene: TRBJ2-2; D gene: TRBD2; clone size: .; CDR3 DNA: TGTGCCAGCATGGGTGCGAGCGGGAGTCAGAACACCGGGGAGCTGTTTTTT; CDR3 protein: CASMGASGSQNTGELFF
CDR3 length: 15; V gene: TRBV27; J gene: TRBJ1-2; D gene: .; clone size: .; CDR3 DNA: TGTGCCAGCAGTTTTTCCCGACAGGCGCGCTATGGCTACACCTTC; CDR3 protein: CASSFSRQARYGYTF
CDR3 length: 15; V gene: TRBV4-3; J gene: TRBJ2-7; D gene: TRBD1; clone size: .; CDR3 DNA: TGCGCCAGCAGCCAAGGATGGACAGGGGCCTACGAGCAGTACTTC; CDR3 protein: CASSQGWTGAYEQYF